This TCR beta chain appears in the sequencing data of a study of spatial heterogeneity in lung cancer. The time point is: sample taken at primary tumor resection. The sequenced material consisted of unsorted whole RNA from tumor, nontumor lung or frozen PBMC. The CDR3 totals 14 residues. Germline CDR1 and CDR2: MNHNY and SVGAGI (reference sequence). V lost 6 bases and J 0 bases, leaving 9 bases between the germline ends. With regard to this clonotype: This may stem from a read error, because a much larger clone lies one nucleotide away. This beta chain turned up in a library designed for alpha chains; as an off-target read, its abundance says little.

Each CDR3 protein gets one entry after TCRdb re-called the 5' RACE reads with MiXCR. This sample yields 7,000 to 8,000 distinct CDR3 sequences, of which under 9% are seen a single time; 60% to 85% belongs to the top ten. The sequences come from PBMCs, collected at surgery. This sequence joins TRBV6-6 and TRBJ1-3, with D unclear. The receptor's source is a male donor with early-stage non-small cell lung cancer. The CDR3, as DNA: TGTGCCAGCAGCGTAGGCAGCTCTGGAAACACCATATATTTT. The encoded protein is CASSVGSSGNTIYF.